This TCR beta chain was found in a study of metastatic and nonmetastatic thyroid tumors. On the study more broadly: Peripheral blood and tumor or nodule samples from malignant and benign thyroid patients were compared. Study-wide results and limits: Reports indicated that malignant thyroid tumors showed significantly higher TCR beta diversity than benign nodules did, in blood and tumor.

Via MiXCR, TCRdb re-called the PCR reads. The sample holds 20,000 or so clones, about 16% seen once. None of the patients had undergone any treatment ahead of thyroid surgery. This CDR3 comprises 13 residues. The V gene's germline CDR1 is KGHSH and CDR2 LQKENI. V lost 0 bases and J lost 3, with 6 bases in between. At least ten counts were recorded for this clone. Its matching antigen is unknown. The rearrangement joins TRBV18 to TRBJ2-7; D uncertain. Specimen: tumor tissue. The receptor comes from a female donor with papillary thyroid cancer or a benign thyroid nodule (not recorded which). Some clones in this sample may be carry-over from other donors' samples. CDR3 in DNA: TGTGCCAGCTCACCACCGGGGTTCTACGAGCAGTACTTC. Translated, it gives CASSPPGFYEQYF.